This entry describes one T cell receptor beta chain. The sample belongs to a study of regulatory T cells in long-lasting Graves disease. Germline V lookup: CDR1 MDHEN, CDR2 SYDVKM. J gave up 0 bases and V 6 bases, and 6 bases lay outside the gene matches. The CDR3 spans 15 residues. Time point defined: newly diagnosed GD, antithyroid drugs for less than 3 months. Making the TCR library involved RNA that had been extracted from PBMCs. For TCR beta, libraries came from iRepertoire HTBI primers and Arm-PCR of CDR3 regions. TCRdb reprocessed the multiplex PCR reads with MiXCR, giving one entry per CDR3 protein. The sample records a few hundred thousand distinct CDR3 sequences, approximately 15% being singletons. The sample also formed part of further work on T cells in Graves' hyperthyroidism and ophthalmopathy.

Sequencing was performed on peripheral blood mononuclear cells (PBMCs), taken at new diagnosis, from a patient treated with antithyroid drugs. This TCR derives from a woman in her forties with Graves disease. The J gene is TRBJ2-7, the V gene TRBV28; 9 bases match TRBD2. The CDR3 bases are TGTGCCAGCAGCAGCACTAGCGGGTTCTCCTACGAGCAGTACTTC. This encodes CASSSTSGFSYEQYF.